This TCR beta chain derives from a study of T cell responses to AZD1222 COVID-19 vaccine. Whole-study results and caveats: Seropositive status at baseline applied to only five to seven AZD1222 recipients. Donors in the cohort were predominantly white British and more often female, and clonal diversity was possibly underestimated.

Repertoires were generated with immunoSEQ multiplex PCR, while TCRdb's copy carries only in-frame clones and drops some. The sample carries about 120,000 clones, 88% recorded once. As for this clone: The antigen is undetermined.

CDR3 length: 15 residues. CDR1 is SEHNR, CDR2 FQNEAQ, per germline (reference sequence). Trimming took 4 bases from V and 3 from J; bases not matched to a gene: 7. This specimen consisted of peripheral blood, obtained 28 days after the second AZD1222 dose. The V gene is TRBV7-9, the J gene TRBJ1-2; TRBD1 aligns across 8 bases. This clonotype was obtained from an adult who received the AZD1222 COVID-19 vaccine. The CDR3 spells CASSSTGELHYGYTF. CDR3 sequence (DNA): TGTGCCAGCAGCTCGACAGGGGAACTGCACTATGGCTACACCTTC.